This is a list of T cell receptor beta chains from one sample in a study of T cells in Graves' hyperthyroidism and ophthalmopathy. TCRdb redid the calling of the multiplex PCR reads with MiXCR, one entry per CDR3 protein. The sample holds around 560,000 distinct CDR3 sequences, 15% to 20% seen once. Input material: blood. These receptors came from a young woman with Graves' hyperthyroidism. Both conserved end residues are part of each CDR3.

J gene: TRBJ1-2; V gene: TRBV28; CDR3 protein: CASSRAVKDYGYTF
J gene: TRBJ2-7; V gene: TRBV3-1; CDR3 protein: CASSQRQGPPYEQYF
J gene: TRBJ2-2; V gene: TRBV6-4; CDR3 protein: CASRPGTGVGELFF
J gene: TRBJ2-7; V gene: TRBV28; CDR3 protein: CASISPSGSYEQYF
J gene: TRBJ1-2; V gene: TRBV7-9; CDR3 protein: CASSLVSKGGDGYTF
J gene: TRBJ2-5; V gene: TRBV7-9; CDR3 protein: CASSLVGSKETQYF